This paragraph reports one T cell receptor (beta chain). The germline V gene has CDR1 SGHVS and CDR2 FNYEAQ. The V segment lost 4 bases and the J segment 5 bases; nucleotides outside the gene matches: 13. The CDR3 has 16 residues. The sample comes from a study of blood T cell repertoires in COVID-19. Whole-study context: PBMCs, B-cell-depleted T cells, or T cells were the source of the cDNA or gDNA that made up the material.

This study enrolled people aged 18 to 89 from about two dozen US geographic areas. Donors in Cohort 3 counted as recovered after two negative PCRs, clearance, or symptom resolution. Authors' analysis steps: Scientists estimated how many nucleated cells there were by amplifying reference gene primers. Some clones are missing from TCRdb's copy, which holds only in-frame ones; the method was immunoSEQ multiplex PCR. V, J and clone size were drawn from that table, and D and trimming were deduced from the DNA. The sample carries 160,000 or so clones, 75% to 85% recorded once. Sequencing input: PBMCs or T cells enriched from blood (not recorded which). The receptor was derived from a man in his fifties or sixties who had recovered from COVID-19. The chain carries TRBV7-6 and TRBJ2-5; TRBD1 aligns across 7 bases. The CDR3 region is CASSSQRDSRLETQYF. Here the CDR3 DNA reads TGTGCCAGCAGCTCACAGAGGGACAGTCGCCTGGAGACCCAGTACTTC.